What follows are 21 T cell receptor beta chains derived from one specimen sequenced in a study of cytomegalovirus exposure and HLA in healthy donors (dated by TCRdb to between 2016 and 2019). Preparation of the library involved the immunoSEQ multiplex PCR assay. This is the immuneACCESS table as TCRdb keeps it, with only in-frame sequences that have V and J called. A part of the clones is gone; compared with another copy, unresolved V genes explain less than half, and the rest is unexplained. Across this sample there are roughly 70,000 clones, with about 82% seen only once. The ten largest clones add up to about 3% of the sample. What was sequenced was PBMCs. The receptor source for this set is a man under 40 in good health and CMV-seronegative.

DNA for the CDR3: TGTGCCAGCAGCTTGCCCGGGACCCCCAGGAGGGAGCAGTACGTC. It codes for CASSLPGTPRREQYV. The rearrangement links TRBV7-9 to TRBJ2-7; perhaps D is TRBD1 or TRBD2 (5 bases each). V gave up 3 bases and J gave up 7 bases, with 19 bases separating them. CDR1 is SEHNR and CDR2 is FQNEAQ in the germline V gene (reference sequence). There are 15 residues in the CDR3.

The chain recombines TRBV9 with TRBJ2-3, with a weak D call TRBD1 (6 bases). Germline V gene data show CDR1 as SGDLS and CDR2 as YYNGEE. Trimming removed 4 bases from V and 0 bases from J, with 9 bases in between. The CDR3 is 14 residues long. DNA of the CDR3: TGTGCCAGCAGCCCAGGGGTGAGCACAGATACGCAGTATTTT. Translation: CASSPGVSTDTQYF.

The CDR3 DNA is TGTGCCAGCAGTGCCCCTCCTCTAGCGGGGGCCTTCACAGATACGCAGTATTTT. Its protein product is CASSAPPLAGAFTDTQYF. V usage is TRBV27 and J usage is TRBJ2-3, with 10 bases that match TRBD2. Germline V gives CDR1 MNHEY, CDR2 SMNVEV (reference sequence). V lost 5 bases to trimming and J lost 2 bases; unmatched junction nucleotides: 13. CDR3 length: 18 residues.

The chain carries TRBV11-2 and TRBJ2-7; 7 nucleotides align to TRBD1. Germline V gene sequence: CDR1 SGHAT, CDR2 FQNNGV. Trimming at V came to 6 bases and at J to 2 bases, leaving 10 bases not matched to a gene. The CDR3 totals 15 residues. DNA of the CDR3: TGTGCCAGCAGGAAGGGACAGTCCCGACCCTACGAGCAGTACTTC. Translated: CASRKGQSRPYEQYF.

CDR3 nucleotides: TGTGCCAGCAGCTATCAAACCGGGGGGTGGACCTACAATGAGCAGTTCTTC. It is translated as CASSYQTGGWTYNEQFF. The gene calls are TRBV9 and TRBJ2-1, with TRBD2 matching 7 bases. There are 17 residues in the CDR3. J gave up 2 bases and V 4 bases, and 12 bases lay outside the gene matches. In germline, CDR1 is SGDLS, CDR2 YYNGEE.

The chain employs TRBV19 and TRBJ1-1; D ambiguous. The CDR3 loop spans 13 amino acids. In germline, CDR1 is LNHDA, CDR2 SQIVND (reference sequence). DNA of the CDR3: TGTGCTACAGTTTGGGCGCGGGGTACTGAAGCTTTCTTT. Its protein product is CATVWARGTEAFF.

This chain joins TRBV7-2 and TRBJ1-2, with no clear D. The length of the CDR3 is 14 residues. CDR1 and CDR2 from the germline V gene are SGHTA and FQGNSA. V dropped 5 bases and J dropped 4 bases, with 14 bases sitting between them. The CDR3, as DNA: TGTGCCAGCAGCGGGAGGAGCGAGACCTATGGCTACACCTTC. This encodes CASSGRSETYGYTF.

V and J are TRBV27 and TRBJ2-2; D unclear. V gave up 3 bases and J gave up 4 bases, with 6 bases separating them. The CDR3 spans 13 residues. CDR1 is MNHEY, CDR2 SMNVEV, per germline (reference sequence). The CDR3 DNA follows: TGTGCCAGCAGTTTCGTGAGCACCGGGGAGCTGTTTTTT. This encodes CASSFVSTGELFF.

The chain couples TRBV7-9 to TRBJ2-7; possible D gene TRBD1, 6 bases. CDR3 length: 15 residues. The V gene's germline CDR1 is SEHNR and CDR2 FQNEAQ (reference sequence). V was shortened by 2 bases and J by 9 bases, with 20 bases between the two germline ends. The CDR3 DNA reads as TGTGCCAGCAGCTTATCCAGGGGCCCCCTGACGAGGCAGTACTTC. Protein sequence: CASSLSRGPLTRQYF.

The rearrangement links TRBV27 to TRBJ1-3; D uncertain. Germline-derived CDR1 and CDR2 are MNHEY and SMNVEV (reference sequence). The CDR3 sequence is 13 residues long. The V gene lost 5 bases and the J gene lost 0 bases, with 5 bases spanning the gap. The CDR3 sequence is CASSESSGNTIYF. As DNA, the CDR3 is TGTGCCAGCAGTGAGAGCTCTGGAAACACCATATATTTT.

The chain recombines TRBV4-3 with TRBJ2-1; D call uncertain. There are 16 residues in the CDR3. The V end lost 2 bases, the J end lost 0 bases, and 11 bases lay between the germline ends. Germline V gene sequence: CDR1 LGHNA, CDR2 YSLEER. The CDR3 is CASSQIPSSSYNEQFF. The CDR3 DNA is TGCGCCAGCAGCCAAATCCCCTCGAGCTCCTACAATGAGCAGTTCTTC.

This clone was seen just once. The V call is TRBV9, the J call TRBJ1-1; D call uncertain. With 3 bases removed from V and 3 bases from J, the gap between germline ends came to 9 bases. The CDR3 extends over 13 amino acids. Germline loops: CDR1 SGDLS, CDR2 YYNGEE. Here the CDR3 DNA reads TGTGCCAGCAGCGCGCGGGAGTACACTGAAGCTTTCTTT. This codes for CASSAREYTEAFF.

The chain combines TRBV7-3 with TRBJ2-4, with 14 bases aligning to TRBD2. CDR1 and CDR2 (germline): SGHTA, FQGTGA. There are 16 residues in the CDR3. The V gene end was trimmed by 4 bases and the J gene end by 7 bases; junction bases not matched to a gene: 6. The CDR3 nucleotides read TGTGCCAGCAGCTCCGGGACTAGCGGGAGAAGGAACATTCAGTACTTC. Its protein product is CASSSGTSGRRNIQYF.

This chain joins TRBV6-1 and TRBJ1-2; TRBD1 is a possible D gene (6 bases). Trimming stripped 7 bases from V and 0 bases from J, with 15 bases between. This CDR3 contains 15 residues. Germline values: CDR1 MNHNS, CDR2 SASEGT. The CDR3 loop reads CASNEGHKPNYGYTF. In DNA, the CDR3 is TGTGCCAGCAATGAGGGACACAAACCTAACTATGGCTACACCTTC.

The J gene is TRBJ1-5, the V gene TRBV18, with 7 bases aligning to TRBD1. Germline loops: CDR1 KGHSH, CDR2 LQKENI. V was pared by 3 bases and J by 5 bases, with 4 bases of the junction left unmatched. CDR3 length: 14 residues. CDR3 sequence reads: CASSPTRGHQPQHF. Here the CDR3 DNA reads TGTGCCAGCTCACCGACAAGGGGGCATCAGCCCCAGCATTTT.

The chain is built from TRBV6-1 and TRBJ1-2; tentative D call: TRBD1 (5 bases). The CDR3 contains 17 residues. Looked up from germline, CDR1 is MNHNS and CDR2 is SASEGT. Trimming removed 1 base at V and 5 bases at J, with 20 bases between. CDR3 loop: CASSEVSLRGTRYGYTF. CDR3 coding DNA: TGTGCCAGCAGTGAAGTTTCCTTGCGGGGGACGAGGTATGGCTACACCTTC.

The V call is TRBV5-4, the J call TRBJ1-3, with 7 bases that match TRBD1. J gave up 0 bases and V 4 bases, and 4 bases lay outside the gene matches. The CDR3 length is 15 residues. Germline lookup yields CDR1 SGHNT and CDR2 YYREEE (reference sequence). CDR3 amino acids: CASSQDRSSGNTIYF. The CDR3 region has the DNA TGTGCCAGCAGCCAGGACAGGAGCTCTGGAAACACCATATATTTT.

The rearrangement joins TRBV2 to TRBJ2-5, with TRBD2 matching over 7 bases. Germline-derived CDR1 and CDR2 are SNHLY and FYNNEI. The CDR3 loop spans 12 amino acids. V shed 10 bases and J 0 bases; nucleotides not matched to a gene: 2. CDR3 region: CANSGNQETQYF. The CDR3 coding sequence is TGTGCCAACAGCGGGAACCAAGAGACCCAGTACTTC.

This clone was found a few times. The J gene is TRBJ1-4, the V gene TRBV6-6; no clear D gene. CDR1 and CDR2 from the germline V gene are MNHNY and SVGAGI (reference sequence). Trimming pared 6 bases from V and 2 bases from J, leaving 13 bases between. This CDR3 is built from 15 residues. DNA of the CDR3: TGTGCCAGCAGCAAACCCAGGAGGACTAATGAAAAACTGTTTTTT. Residues: CASSKPRRTNEKLFF.

The chain joins TRBV11-2 to TRBJ2-1; TRBD2 matches 9 bases. Germline V CDR1 and CDR2: SGHAT, FQNNGV. This CDR3 spans 13 amino acids. After removal of 5 bases from V and 9 bases from J, the junction contained 5 bases not matched to a gene. CDR3 sequence reads: CASSARLAAEQFF. CDR3 coding DNA: TGTGCCAGCAGCGCCCGACTAGCGGCTGAGCAGTTCTTC. The whole variable domain, filled in from reference TRBV11-2 and TRBJ2-1, reads EAGVAQSPRYKIIEKRQSVAFWCNPISGHATLYWYQQILGQGPKLLIQFQNNGVVDDSQLPKDRFSAERLKGVDSTLKIQPAKLEDSAVYLCASSARLAAEQFFGPGTRLTVL.

The J gene is TRBJ2-1, the V gene TRBV5-1, with D possibly TRBD2 on 6 matching bases. Trimming removed 1 base at V and 9 bases at J, with 8 bases between. CDR1 and CDR2 (germline): SGHRS, YFSETQ. CDR3 size: 12 residues. The CDR3 region is CASSLFSGEQFF. As DNA, the CDR3 is TGCGCCAGCAGCTTGTTTAGCGGTGAGCAGTTCTTC.